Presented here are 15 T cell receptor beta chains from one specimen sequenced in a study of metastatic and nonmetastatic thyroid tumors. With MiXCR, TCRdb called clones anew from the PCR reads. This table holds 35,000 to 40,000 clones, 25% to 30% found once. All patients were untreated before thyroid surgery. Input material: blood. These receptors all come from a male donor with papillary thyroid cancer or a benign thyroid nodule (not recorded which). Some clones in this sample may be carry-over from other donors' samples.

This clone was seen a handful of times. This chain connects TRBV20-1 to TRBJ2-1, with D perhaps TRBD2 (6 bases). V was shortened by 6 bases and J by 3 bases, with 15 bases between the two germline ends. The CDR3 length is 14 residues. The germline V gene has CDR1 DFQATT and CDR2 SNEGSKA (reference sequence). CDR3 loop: CSALRRENYNEQFF. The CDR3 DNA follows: TGCAGTGCCCTACGGAGGGAGAACTACAATGAGCAGTTCTTC.

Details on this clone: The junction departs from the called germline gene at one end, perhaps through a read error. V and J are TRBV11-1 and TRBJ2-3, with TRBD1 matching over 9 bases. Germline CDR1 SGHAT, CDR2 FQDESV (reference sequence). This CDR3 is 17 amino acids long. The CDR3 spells CASIPGQGTILTDTQYF. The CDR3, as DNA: TGTGCCAGCATCCCGGGACAGGGAACGATTCTCACAGATACTCAGTATTTT.

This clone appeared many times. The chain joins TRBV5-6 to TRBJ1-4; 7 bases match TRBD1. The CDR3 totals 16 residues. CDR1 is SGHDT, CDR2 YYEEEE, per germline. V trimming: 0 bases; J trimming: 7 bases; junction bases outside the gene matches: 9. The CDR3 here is CASSLEYGRGGEKLFF. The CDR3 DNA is TGTGCCAGCAGCTTGGAGTACGGCAGGGGGGGTGAAAAACTGTTTTTT.

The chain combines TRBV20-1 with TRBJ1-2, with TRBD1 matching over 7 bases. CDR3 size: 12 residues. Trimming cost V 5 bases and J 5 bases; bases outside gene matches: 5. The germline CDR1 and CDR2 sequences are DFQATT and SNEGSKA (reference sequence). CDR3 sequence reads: CSALAGGYGYTF. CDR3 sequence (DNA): TGCAGTGCTTTGGCAGGGGGATATGGCTACACCTTC.

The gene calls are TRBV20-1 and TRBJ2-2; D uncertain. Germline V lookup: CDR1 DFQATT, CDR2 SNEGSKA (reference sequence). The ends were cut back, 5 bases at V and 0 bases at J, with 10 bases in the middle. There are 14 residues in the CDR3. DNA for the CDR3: TGCAGTGCTCTCACAGTGGCGAACACCGGGGAGCTGTTTTTT. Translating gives CSALTVANTGELFF.

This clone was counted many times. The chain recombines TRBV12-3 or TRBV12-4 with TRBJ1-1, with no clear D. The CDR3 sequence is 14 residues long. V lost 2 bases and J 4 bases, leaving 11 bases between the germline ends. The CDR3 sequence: CASSLIGRSTEAFF. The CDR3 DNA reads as TGTGCCAGCAGTTTAATCGGCAGGAGCACTGAAGCTTTCTTT.

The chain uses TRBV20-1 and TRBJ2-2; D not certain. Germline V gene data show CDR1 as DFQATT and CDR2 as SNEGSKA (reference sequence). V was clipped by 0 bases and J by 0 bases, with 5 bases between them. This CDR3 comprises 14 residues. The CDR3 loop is CSARELTNTGELFF. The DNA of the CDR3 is TGCAGTGCTAGAGAACTTACGAACACCGGGGAGCTGTTTTTT.

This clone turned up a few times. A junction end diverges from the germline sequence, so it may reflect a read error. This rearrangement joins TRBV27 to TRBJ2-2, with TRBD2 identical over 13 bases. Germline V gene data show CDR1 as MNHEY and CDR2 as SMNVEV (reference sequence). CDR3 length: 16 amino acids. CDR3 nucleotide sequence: TGTGCCAGCATTTTAGGACTAGCGGGAGTCACCGGGGAGCTGTTTTTT. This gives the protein CASILGLAGVTGELFF.

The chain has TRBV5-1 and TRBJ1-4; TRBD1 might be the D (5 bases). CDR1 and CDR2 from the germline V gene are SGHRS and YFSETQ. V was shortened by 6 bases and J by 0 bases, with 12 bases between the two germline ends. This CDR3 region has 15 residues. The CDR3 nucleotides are TGCGCCAGCAACCCCGGGGGTGCAACTAATGAAAAACTGTTTTTT. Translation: CASNPGGATNEKLFF.

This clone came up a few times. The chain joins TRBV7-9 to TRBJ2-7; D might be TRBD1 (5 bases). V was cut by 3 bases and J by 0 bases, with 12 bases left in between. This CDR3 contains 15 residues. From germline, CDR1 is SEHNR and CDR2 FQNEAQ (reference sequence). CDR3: CASSLQGHGSYEQYF. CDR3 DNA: TGTGCCAGCAGCTTGCAGGGTCACGGCTCCTACGAGCAGTACTTC.

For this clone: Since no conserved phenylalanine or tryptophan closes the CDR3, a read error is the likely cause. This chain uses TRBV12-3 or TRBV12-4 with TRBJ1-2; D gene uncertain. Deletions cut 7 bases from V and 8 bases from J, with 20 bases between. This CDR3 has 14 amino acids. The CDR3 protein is CASITGLTSGGYTL. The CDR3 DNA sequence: TGTGCCAGCATCACTGGACTCACCTCGGGGGGCTACACCCTC.

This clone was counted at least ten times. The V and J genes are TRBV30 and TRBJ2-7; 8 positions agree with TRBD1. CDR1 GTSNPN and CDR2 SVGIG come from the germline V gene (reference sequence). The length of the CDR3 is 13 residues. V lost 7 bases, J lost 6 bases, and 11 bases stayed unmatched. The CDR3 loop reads CAYPTGVIGEQYF. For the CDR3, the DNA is TGTGCCTACCCGACAGGGGTGATTGGCGAGCAGTACTTC.

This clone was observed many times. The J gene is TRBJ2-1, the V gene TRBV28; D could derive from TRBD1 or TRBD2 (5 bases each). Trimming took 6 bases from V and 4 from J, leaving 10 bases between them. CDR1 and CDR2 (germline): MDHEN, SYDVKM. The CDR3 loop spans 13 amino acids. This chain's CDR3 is CASRGRLYNEQFF. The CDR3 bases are TGTGCCAGCAGGGGACGGCTATACAATGAGCAGTTCTTC.

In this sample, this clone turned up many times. CDR3 sequence reads: CASRERITDTQYF. The CDR3 DNA sequence: TGTGCCAGCAGGGAAAGAATCACAGATACGCAGTATTTT. The rearrangement joins TRBV28 to TRBJ2-3, with no clear D. Trimming took 6 bases from V and 2 from J, leaving 9 bases between them. The CDR3 sequence is 13 residues long. The germline gives CDR1 MDHEN, CDR2 SYDVKM.

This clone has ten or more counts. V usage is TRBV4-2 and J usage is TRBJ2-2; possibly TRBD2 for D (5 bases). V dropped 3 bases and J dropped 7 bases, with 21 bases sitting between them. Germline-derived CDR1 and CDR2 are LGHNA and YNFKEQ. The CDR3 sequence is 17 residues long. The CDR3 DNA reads TGTGCCAGCAGCCATCCTGGCGGCGGGCGCCCTAGCGGGGAGCTGTTTTTT. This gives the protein CASSHPGGGRPSGELFF.